One sample yielded the 9 T cell receptor beta chains listed below, sequenced in a study of T-cell reconstitution after alpha-beta-depleted transplantation in children. Preparation of the TCRbeta library was carried out with unique molecular identifiers. TCRdb re-analysed the PCR reads in MiXCR, keeping a single row per CDR3 protein. The sample lists just over 350,000 distinct CDR3 sequences; about an eighth were seen once. The sample here was PBMCs, taken from the stem cell graft. Receptors originate from a human donor who donated a stem cell graft to a child with Fanconi anemia.

The sample holds a few counts of this clonotype. V gene TRBV20-1 combines with J gene TRBJ1-2, with TRBD1 as a possible D gene (5 bases). This CDR3 is built from 15 residues. CDR1 is DFQATT and CDR2 is SNEGSKA in the germline V gene (reference sequence). V was shortened by 3 bases and J by 3 bases, with 17 bases between the two germline ends. This chain's CDR3 is CSARGSGGSYYGYTF. CDR3 sequence (DNA): TGCAGTGCTAGGGGCTCCGGGGGGTCTTACTATGGCTACACCTTC.

The rearrangement joins TRBV4-3 to TRBJ1-3, with 7 positions matching TRBD1. The V gene's germline CDR1 is LGHNA and CDR2 YSLEER. The V segment lost 0 bases and the J segment 0 bases; nucleotides outside the gene matches: 8. The CDR3 runs to 18 residues. This CDR3 reads CASSQDVGQFDSGNTIYF. Here the CDR3 DNA reads TGCGCCAGCAGCCAAGATGTGGGACAGTTCGACTCTGGAAACACCATATATTTT.

The chain recombines TRBV7-2 with TRBJ1-5; D gene ambiguous. The length of the CDR3 is 12 residues. The germline gives CDR1 SGHTA, CDR2 FQGNSA. V gave up 5 bases and J gave up 6 bases, with 8 bases separating them. The CDR3 DNA is TGTGCCAGCAGCATGCCAGGTCAGCCCCAGCATTTT. Translated: CASSMPGQPQHF.

In its sample, this clonotype was seen many times. The V and J genes are TRBV28 and TRBJ2-3; 11 nucleotides match TRBD2. In germline, CDR1 is MDHEN, CDR2 SYDVKM. The V and J ends lost 10 bases and 3 bases, in that order; junction bases with no gene match: 9. The CDR3 has 15 residues. The chain's CDR3 is CATLASGGHTDTQYF. The CDR3 nucleotides read TGTGCCACCCTGGCTAGCGGGGGGCATACAGATACGCAGTATTTT.

This rearrangement joins TRBV20-1 to TRBJ1-1; tentative D call: TRBD1 (5 bases). This CDR3 region has 14 residues. V lost 1 base, J lost 8 bases, and 17 bases lay in between. CDR1 DFQATT and CDR2 SNEGSKA come from the germline V gene (reference sequence). The DNA for the CDR3 is TGCAGTGCTAGAGTGCAGGGATGGGGGAAGGAAGCTTTCTTT. It specifies CSARVQGWGKEAFF.

This clonotype was seen repeatedly, ten times or more. The rearrangement links TRBV18 to TRBJ2-6; 9 positions agree with TRBD1. Germline CDR1 and CDR2: KGHSH and LQKENI. V lost 4 bases, J lost 4 bases, and 11 bases stayed unmatched. CDR3 length equals 18 residues. The CDR3 bases are TGTGCCAGCTCACTCCTCCCGGGACAGGGATCGGGGGCCAACGTCCTGACTTTC. Protein sequence: CASSLLPGQGSGANVLTF.

This clonotype has a count of ten or more. This chain connects TRBV12-3 or TRBV12-4 to TRBJ2-2; TRBD2 matches at 9 bases. J was trimmed by 5 bases and V by 2 bases; bases with no gene match: 3. The CDR3 is 15 amino acids. CDR3 loop: CASSLRSGGTGELFF. The DNA for the CDR3 is TGTGCCAGCAGTTTAAGGAGCGGGGGGACCGGGGAGCTGTTTTTT.

This clonotype occurred a few times. The rearrangement links TRBV12-3 or TRBV12-4 to TRBJ2-3; 8 bases map to TRBD2. The CDR3 is 15 amino acids. Losses at the gene ends were 7 bases for V and 7 bases for J; bases not matched to a gene: 13. For the CDR3, the DNA is TGTGCCAGCAACCAGCGGGGGCTGGCCGTCCATACGCAGTATTTT. It is translated as CASNQRGLAVHTQYF.

This rearrangement joins TRBV2 to TRBJ2-3; unclear D gene. The V gene lost 8 bases and the J gene lost 1 base, with 13 bases spanning the gap. CDR3 length: 14 amino acids. Looked up from germline, CDR1 is SNHLY and CDR2 is FYNNEI. In DNA form, the CDR3 reads TGTGCCAGCCTCCTGTTAGGAGGCACAGATACGCAGTATTTT. This gives the protein CASLLLGGTDTQYF.